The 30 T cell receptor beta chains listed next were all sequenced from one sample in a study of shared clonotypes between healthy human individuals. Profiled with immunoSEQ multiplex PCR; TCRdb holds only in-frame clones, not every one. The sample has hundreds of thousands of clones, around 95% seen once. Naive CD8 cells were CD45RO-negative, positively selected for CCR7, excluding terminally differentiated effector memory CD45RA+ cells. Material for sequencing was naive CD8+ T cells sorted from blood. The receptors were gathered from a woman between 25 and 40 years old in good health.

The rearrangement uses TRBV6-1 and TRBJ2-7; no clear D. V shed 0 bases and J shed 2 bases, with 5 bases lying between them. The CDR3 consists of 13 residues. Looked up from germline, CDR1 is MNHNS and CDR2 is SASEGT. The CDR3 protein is CASSEAPPYEQYF. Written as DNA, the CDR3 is TGTGCCAGCAGTGAAGCTCCACCCTACGAGCAGTACTTC.

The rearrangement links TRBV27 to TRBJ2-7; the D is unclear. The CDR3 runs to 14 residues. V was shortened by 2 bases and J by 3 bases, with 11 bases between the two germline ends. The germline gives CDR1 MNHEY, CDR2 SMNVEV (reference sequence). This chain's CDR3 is CASSLGGPLYEQYF. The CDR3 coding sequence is TGTGCCAGCAGTTTAGGCGGCCCCCTCTACGAGCAGTACTTC.

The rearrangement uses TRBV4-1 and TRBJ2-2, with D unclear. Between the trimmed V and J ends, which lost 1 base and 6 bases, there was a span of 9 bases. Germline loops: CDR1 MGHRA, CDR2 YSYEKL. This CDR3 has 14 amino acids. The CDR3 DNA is TGCGCCAGCAGCCAAGTAGGAGACGCCGGGGAGCTGTTTTTT. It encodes CASSQVGDAGELFF.

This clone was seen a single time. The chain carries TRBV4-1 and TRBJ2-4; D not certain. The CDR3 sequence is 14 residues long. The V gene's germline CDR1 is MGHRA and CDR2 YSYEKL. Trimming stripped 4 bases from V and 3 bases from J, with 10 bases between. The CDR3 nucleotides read TGCGCCAGCAGCCCCGACGGCTTCAAAAACATTCAGTACTTC. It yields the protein CASSPDGFKNIQYF.

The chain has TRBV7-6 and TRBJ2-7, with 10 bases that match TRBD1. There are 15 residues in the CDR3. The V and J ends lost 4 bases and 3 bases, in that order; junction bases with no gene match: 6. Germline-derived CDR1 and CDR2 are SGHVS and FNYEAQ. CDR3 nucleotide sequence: TGTGCCAGCAGCTCCGGGGACAGGGGAGGCTACGAGCAGTACTTC. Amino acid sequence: CASSSGDRGGYEQYF.

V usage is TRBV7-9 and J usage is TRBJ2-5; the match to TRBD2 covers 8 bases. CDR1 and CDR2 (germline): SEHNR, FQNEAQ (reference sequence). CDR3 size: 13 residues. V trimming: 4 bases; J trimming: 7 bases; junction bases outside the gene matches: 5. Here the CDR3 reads CASSSGLDWTQYF. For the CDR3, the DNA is TGTGCCAGCAGCTCGGGACTAGATTGGACCCAGTACTTC.

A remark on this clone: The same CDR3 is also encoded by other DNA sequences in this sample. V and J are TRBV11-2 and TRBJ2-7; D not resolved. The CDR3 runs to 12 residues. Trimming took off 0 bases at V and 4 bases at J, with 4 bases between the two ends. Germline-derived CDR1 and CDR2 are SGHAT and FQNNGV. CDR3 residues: CASSLDSYEQYF. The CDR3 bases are TGTGCCAGCAGCTTAGACAGTTACGAGCAGTACTTC.

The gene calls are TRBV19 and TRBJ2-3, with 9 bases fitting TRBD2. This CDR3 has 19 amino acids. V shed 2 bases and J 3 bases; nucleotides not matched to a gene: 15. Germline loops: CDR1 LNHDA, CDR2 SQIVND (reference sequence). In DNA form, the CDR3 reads TGTGCCAGTAGTATATCGGTTAGCGGGAGTCCCAGTCGGACAGATACGCAGTATTTT. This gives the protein CASSISVSGSPSRTDTQYF.

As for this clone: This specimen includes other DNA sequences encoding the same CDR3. CDR3 coding DNA: TGTGCCAGCAGCTTGGGACTGGACAATGAGCAGTTCTTC. The encoded protein is CASSLGLDNEQFF. This chain links TRBV7-9 with TRBJ2-1; possible D gene TRBD2, 6 bases. Trimming removed 3 bases from V and 5 bases from J, with 8 bases in between. The CDR3 consists of 13 residues. Germline V gene lookup returns CDR1 SEHNR and CDR2 FQNEAQ (reference sequence).

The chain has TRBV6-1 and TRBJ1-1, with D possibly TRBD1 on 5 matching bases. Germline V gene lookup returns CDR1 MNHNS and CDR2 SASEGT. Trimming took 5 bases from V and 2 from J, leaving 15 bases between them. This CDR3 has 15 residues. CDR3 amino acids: CASSTPGWGNTEAFF. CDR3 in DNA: TGTGCCAGCAGTACTCCAGGGTGGGGCAACACTGAAGCTTTCTTT.

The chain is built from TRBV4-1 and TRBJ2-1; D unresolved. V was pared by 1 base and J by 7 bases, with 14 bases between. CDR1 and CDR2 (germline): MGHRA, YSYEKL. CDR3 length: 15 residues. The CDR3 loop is CASSQGPSLLNEQFF. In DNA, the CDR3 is TGCGCCAGCAGCCAAGGGCCCTCCCTATTGAATGAGCAGTTCTTC.

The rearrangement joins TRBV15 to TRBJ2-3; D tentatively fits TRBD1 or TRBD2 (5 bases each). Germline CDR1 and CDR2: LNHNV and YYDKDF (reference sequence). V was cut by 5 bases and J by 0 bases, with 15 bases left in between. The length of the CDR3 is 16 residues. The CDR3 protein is CATSVRDHTSTDTQYF. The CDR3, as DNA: TGTGCCACCAGCGTCCGGGACCACACTAGCACAGATACGCAGTATTTT.

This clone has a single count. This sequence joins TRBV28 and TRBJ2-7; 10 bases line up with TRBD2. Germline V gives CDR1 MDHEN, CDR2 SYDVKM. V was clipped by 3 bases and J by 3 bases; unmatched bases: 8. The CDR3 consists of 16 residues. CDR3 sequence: CASSFLSGRIDYEQYF. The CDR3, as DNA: TGTGCCAGCAGTTTTCTTAGCGGGAGGATCGACTACGAGCAGTACTTC.

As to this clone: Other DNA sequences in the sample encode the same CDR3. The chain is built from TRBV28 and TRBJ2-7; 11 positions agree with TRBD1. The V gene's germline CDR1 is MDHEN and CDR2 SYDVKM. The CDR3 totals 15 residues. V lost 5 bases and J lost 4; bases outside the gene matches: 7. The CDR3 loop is CASSPPGTGGYEQYF. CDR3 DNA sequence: TGTGCCAGCAGTCCTCCCGGGACAGGGGGGTACGAGCAGTACTTC.

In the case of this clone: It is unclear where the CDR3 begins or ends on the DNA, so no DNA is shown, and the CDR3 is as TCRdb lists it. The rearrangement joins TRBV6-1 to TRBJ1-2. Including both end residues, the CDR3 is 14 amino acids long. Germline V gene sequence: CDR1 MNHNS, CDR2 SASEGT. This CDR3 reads CASSVFLLGYGYTF.

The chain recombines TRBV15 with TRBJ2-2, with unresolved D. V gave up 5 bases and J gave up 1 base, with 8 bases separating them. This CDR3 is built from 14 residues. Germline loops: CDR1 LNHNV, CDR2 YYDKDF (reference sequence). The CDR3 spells CATSLTENTGELFF. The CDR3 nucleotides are TGTGCCACCAGCCTTACGGAGAACACCGGGGAGCTGTTTTTT.

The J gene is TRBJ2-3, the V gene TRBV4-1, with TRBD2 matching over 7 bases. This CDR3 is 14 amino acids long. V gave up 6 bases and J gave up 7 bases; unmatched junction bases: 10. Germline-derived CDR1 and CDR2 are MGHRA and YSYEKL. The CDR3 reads CASSGGGPENTQYF. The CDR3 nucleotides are TGCGCCAGCAGTGGGGGAGGGCCGGAGAATACGCAGTATTTT.

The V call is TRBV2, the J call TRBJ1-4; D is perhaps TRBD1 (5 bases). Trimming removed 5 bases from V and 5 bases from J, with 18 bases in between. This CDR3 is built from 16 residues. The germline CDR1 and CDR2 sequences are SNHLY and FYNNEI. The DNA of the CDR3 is TGTGCCAGCAGTTACAGGCGTCTTTTACGCAATGAAAAACTGTTTTTT. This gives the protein CASSYRRLLRNEKLFF.

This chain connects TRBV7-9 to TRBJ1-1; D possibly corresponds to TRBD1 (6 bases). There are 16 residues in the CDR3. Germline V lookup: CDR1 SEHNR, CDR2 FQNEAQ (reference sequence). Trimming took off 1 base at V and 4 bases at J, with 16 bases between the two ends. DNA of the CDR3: TGTGCCAGCAGCTTAGGCGGCAGGGGAGCAGGCACTGAAGCTTTCTTT. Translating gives CASSLGGRGAGTEAFF.

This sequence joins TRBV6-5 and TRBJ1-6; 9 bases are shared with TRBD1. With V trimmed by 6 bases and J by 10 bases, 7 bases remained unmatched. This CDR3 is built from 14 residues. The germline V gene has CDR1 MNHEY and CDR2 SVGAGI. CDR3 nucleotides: TGTGCCAGCAGAACCGGGACAGGGTGGTCACCCCTCCACTTT. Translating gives CASRTGTGWSPLHF.

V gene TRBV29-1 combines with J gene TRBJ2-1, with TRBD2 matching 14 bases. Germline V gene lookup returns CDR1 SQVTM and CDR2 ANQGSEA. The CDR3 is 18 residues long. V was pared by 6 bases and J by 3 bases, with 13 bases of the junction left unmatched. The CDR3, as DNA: TGCAGCGTGAGGACTAGCGGGAGGCCACGCCCGCACTACAATGAGCAGTTCTTC. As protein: CSVRTSGRPRPHYNEQFF.

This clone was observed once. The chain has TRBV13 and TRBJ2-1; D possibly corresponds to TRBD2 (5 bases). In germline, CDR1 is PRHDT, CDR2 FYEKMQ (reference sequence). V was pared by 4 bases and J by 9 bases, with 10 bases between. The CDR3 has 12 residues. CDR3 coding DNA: TGTGCCAGCAGCTCCCCGAGCGGTGAGCAGTTCTTC. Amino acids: CASSSPSGEQFF.

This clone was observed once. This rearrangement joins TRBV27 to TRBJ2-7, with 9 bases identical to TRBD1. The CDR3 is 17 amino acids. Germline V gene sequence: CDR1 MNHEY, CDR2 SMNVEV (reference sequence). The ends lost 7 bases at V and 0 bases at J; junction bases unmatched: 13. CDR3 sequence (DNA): TGTGCCAGCACTAACCTTCCCGGGACAGGGAGCTCCTACGAGCAGTACTTC. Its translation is CASTNLPGTGSSYEQYF.

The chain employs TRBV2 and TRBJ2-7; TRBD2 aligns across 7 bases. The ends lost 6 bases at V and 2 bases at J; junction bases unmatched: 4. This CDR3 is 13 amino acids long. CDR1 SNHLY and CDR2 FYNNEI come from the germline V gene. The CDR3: CASRAGPTYEQYF. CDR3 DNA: TGTGCCAGCAGAGCGGGACCAACCTACGAGCAGTACTTC.

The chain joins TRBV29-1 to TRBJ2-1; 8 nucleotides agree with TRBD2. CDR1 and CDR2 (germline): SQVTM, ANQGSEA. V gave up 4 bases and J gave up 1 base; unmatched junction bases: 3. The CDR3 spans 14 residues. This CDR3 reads CSVAASGSYNEQFF. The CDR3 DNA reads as TGCAGCGTTGCGGCTAGCGGGTCCTACAATGAGCAGTTCTTC.

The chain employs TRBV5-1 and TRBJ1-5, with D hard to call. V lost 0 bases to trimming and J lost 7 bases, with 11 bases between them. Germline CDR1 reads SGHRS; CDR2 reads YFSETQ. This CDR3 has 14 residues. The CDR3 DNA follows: TGCGCCAGCAGCTTGGTAGGTAAAGACCAGCCCCAGCATTTT. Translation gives CASSLVGKDQPQHF.

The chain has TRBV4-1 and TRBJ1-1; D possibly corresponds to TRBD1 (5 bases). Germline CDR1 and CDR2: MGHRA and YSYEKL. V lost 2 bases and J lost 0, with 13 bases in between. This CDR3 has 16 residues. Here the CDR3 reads CASSQPGADLNTEAFF. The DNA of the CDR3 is TGCGCCAGCAGCCAACCCGGGGCTGACTTGAACACTGAAGCTTTCTTT.

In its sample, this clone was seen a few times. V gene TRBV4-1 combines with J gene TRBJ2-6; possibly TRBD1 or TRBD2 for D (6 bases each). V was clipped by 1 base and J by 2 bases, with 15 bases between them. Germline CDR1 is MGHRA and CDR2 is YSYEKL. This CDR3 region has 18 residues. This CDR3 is CASSQVKGGGTGANVLTF. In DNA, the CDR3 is TGCGCCAGCAGCCAAGTGAAGGGGGGCGGAACTGGGGCCAACGTCCTGACTTTC.

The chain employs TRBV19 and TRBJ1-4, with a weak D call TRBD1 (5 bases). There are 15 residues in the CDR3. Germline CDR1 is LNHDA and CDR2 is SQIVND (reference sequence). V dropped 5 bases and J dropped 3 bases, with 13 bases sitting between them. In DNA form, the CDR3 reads TGTGCCAGTAGTTTTGCCGAGACAGCTAATGAAAAACTGTTTTTT. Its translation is CASSFAETANEKLFF.

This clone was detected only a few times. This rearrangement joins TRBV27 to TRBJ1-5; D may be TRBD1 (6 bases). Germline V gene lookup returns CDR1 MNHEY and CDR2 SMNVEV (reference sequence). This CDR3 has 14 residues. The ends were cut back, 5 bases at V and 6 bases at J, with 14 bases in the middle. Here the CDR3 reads CASSVQGSGQPQHF. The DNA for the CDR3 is TGTGCCAGCAGTGTACAGGGATCAGGTCAGCCCCAGCATTTT.